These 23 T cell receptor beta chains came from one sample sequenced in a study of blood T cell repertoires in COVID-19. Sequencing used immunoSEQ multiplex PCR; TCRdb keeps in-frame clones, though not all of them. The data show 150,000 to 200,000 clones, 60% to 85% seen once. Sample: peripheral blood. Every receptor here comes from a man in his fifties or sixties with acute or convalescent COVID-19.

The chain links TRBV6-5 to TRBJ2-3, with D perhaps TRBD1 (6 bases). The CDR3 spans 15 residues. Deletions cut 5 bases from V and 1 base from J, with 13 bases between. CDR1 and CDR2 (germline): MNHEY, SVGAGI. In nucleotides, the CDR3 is TGTGCCAGCAGTATGGGGGCAGGAGGCACAGATACGCAGTATTTT. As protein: CASSMGAGGTDTQYF.

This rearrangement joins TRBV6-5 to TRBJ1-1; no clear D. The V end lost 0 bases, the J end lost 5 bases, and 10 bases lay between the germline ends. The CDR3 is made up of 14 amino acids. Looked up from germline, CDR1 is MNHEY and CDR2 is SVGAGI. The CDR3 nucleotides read TGTGCCAGCAGTTACTCTGGAGGGTGGACTGAAGCTTTCTTT. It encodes CASSYSGGWTEAFF.

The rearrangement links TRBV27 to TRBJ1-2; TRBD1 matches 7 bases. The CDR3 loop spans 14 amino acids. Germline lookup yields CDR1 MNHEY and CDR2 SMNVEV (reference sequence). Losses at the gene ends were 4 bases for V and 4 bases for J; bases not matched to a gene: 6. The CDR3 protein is CASSSTGNGYGYTF. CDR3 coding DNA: TGTGCCAGCAGTTCGACAGGGAACGGCTATGGCTACACCTTC.

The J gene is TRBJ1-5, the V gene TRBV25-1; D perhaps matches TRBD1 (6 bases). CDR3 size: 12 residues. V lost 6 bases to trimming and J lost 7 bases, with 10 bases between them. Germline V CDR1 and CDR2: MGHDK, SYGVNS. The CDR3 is CASSRGWQPQHF. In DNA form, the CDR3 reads TGTGCCAGCAGCAGGGGATGGCAGCCCCAGCATTTT.

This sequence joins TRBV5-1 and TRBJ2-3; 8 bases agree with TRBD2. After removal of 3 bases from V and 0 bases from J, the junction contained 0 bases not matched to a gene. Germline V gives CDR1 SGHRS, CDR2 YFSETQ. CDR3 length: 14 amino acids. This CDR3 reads CASSSSGSTDTQYF. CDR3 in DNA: TGCGCCAGCAGCTCTAGCGGGAGCACAGATACGCAGTATTTT.

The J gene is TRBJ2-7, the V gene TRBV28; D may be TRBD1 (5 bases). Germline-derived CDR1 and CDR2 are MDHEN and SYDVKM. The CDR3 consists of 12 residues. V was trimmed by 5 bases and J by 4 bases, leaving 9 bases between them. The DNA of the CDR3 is TGTGCCAGCAGTGCGCAGGGTTACGAGCAGTACTTC. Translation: CASSAQGYEQYF.

The CDR3: CASSIQAHTDTQYF. The CDR3 nucleotides read TGTGCCAGTAGTATACAGGCACACACAGATACGCAGTATTTT. This chain connects TRBV19 to TRBJ2-3; D unresolved. The V and J ends lost 2 bases and 2 bases respectively, with 8 bases between them. The germline CDR1 and CDR2 sequences are LNHDA and SQIVND (reference sequence). There are 14 residues in the CDR3.

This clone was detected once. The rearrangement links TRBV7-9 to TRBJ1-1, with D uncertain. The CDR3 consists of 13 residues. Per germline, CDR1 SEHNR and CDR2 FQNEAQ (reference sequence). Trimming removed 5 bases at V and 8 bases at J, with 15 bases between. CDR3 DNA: TGTGCCAGCAGCCAGAACCAGGTAACCGAAGCTTTCTTT. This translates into CASSQNQVTEAFF.

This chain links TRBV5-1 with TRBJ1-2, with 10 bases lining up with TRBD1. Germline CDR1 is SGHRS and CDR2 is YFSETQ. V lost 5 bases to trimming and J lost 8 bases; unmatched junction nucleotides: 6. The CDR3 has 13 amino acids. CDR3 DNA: TGCGCCAGCAGACGGGACAGGGGCGAAGGCTACACCTTC. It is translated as CASRRDRGEGYTF.

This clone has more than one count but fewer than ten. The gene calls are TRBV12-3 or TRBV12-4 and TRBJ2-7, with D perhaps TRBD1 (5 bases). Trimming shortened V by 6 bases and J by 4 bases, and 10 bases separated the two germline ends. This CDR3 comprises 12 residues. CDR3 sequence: CASRQTGYEQYF. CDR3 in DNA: TGTGCCAGCAGACAAACAGGTTACGAGCAGTACTTC.

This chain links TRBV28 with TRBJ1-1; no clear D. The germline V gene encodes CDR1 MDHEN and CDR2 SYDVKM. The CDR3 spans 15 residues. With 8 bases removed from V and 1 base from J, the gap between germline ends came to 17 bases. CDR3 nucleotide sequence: TGTGCCAGCGACAATACTATGGAGGCGAACACTGAAGCTTTCTTT. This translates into CASDNTMEANTEAFF. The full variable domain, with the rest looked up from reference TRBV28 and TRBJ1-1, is DVKVTQSSRYLVKRTGEKVFLECVQDMDHENMFWYRQDPGLGLRLIYFSYDVKMKEKGDIPEGYSVSREKKERFSLILESASTNQTSMYLCASDNTMEANTEAFFGQGTRLTVV.

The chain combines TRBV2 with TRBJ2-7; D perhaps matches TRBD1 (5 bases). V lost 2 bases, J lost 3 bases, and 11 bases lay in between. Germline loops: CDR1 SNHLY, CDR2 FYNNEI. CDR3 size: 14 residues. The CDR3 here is CASSEQGVNYEQYF. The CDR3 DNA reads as TGTGCCAGCAGTGAACAGGGCGTAAACTACGAGCAGTACTTC.

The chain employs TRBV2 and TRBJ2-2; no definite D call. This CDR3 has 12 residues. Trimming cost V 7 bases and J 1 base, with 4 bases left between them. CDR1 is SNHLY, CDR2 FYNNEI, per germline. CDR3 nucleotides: TGTGCCAGCATATGGAACACCGGGGAGCTGTTTTTT. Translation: CASIWNTGELFF.

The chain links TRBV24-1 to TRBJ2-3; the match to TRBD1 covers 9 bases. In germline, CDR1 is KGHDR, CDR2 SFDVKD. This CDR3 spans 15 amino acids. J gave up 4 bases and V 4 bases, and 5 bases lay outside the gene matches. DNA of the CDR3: TGTGCCACCAGTGACTCCCGGACAGGGGCAGATACGCAGTATTTT. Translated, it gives CATSDSRTGADTQYF.

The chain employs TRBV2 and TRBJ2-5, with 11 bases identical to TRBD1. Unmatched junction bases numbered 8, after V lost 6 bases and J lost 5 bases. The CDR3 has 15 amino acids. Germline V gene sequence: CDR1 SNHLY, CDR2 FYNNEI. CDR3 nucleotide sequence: TGTGCCAGCAGCTCTCCGGGACAGGGGGGGGAGACCCAGTACTTC. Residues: CASSSPGQGGETQYF.

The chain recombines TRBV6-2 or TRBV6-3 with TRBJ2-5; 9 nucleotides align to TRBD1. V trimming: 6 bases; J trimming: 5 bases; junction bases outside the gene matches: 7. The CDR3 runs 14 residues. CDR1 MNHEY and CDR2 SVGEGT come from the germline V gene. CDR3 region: CASRYRGRLETQYF. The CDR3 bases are TGTGCCAGCAGGTACAGGGGGCGTTTGGAGACCCAGTACTTC.

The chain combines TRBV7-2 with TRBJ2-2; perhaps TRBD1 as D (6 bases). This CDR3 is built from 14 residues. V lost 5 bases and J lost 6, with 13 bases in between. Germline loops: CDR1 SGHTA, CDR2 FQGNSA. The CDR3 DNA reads TGTGCCAGCAGCCTAACAGGGTACCCCGGGGAGCTGTTTTTT. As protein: CASSLTGYPGELFF.

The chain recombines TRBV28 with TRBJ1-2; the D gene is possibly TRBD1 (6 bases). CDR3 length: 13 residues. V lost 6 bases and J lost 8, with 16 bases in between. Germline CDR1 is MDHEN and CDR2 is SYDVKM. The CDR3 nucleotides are TGTGCCAGCAGCCCCTTAACAGGGTCCGGCTACACCTTC. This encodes CASSPLTGSGYTF.

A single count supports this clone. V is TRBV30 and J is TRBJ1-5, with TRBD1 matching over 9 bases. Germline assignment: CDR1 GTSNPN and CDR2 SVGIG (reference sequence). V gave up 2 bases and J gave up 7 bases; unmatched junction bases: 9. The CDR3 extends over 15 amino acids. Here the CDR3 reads CAWSSFETGGQPQHF. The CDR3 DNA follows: TGTGCCTGGAGTAGTTTCGAGACAGGGGGACAGCCCCAGCATTTT. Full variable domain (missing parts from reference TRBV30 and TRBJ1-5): SQTIHQWPATLVQPVGSPLSLECTVEGTSNPNLYWYRQAAGRGLQLLFYSVGIGQISSEVPQNLSASRPQDRQFILSSKKLLLSDSGFYLCAWSSFETGGQPQHFGDGTRLSIL.

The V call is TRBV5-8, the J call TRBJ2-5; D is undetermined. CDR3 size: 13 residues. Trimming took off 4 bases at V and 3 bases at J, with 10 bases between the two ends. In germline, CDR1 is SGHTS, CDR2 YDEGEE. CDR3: CASSTYTEETQYF. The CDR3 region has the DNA TGTGCCAGCAGCACCTATACCGAAGAGACCCAGTACTTC.

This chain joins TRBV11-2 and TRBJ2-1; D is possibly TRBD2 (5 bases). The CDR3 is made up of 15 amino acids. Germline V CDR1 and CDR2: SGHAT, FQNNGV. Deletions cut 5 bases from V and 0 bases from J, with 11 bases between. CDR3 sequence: CASSQDSSSYNEQFF. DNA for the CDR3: TGTGCCAGCAGCCAGGACTCGAGCTCCTACAATGAGCAGTTCTTC.

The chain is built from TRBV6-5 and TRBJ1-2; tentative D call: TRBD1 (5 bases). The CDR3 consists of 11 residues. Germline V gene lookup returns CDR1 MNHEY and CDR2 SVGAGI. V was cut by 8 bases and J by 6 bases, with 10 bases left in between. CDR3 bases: TGTGCCAGCGGGTGGGGGGATGGCTACACCTTC. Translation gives CASGWGDGYTF.

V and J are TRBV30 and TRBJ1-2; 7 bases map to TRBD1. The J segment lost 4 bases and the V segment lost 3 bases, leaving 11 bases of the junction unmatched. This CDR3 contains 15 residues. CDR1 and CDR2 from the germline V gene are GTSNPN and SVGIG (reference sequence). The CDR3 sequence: CAWSATSTGSYGYTF. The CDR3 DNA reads TGTGCCTGGAGCGCAACCTCGACAGGGAGCTATGGCTACACCTTC.